Below are 5 T cell receptor beta chains sequenced from a single sample in a study of blood T cell repertoires in COVID-19 (dated by TCRdb to 2020 to 2022). The method was the immunoSEQ multiplex PCR assay. TCRdb re-hosts the immuneACCESS table, in-frame sequences only. Its copies lack some clones; in the studies checked, an unresolved V gene accounts for under half of them, and the cause for the rest is not known. For this sample the table gives fewer than 200,000 clones, of which roughly 89% were detected only once. 0.88% of the sample is in the top ten clones. The sample consisted of peripheral blood. Source of these receptors: a woman aged 18-29 years who had recovered from COVID-19.

The V and J genes are TRBV18 and TRBJ1-3; TRBD1 agrees at 7 bases. The CDR3 consists of 15 residues. CDR1 and CDR2 (germline): KGHSH, LQKENI. The trim removed 3 bases at V and 0 bases at J, leaving 2 bases unmatched. The CDR3 DNA follows: TGTGCCAGCTCACCGGGACAGTTCTCTGGAAACACCATATATTTT. It is translated as CASSPGQFSGNTIYF.

This clone appeared once. This chain uses TRBV28 with TRBJ2-1, with 9 bases lining up with TRBD2. J gave up 5 bases and V 2 bases, and 4 bases lay outside the gene matches. CDR1 and CDR2 from the germline V gene are MDHEN and SYDVKM. The CDR3 is 15 residues long. As DNA, the CDR3 is TGTGCCAGCAGTTTAGGGCTAGCGGGACACAATGAGCAGTTCTTC. Its translation: CASSLGLAGHNEQFF. Drawing the rest from reference TRBV28 and TRBJ2-1, the complete variable domain is DVKVTQSSRYLVKRTGEKVFLECVQDMDHENMFWYRQDPGLGLRLIYFSYDVKMKEKGDIPEGYSVSREKKERFSLILESASTNQTSMYLCASSLGLAGHNEQFFGPGTRLTVL.

This clone was recorded once. J is TRBJ1-1 and V is TRBV18; the match to TRBD1 covers 9 bases. Germline trimming cut 3 bases from V and 0 bases from J; bases unmatched to any gene: 5. CDR3 length: 16 amino acids. Germline CDR1 is KGHSH and CDR2 is LQKENI. Written as DNA, the CDR3 is TGTGCCAGCTCACCGGGACAGGGTTCAGTGAACACTGAAGCTTTCTTT. This codes for CASSPGQGSVNTEAFF.

V and J are TRBV25-1 and TRBJ1-2; 8 bases fit TRBD1. This CDR3 is 13 amino acids long. The trim removed 4 bases at V and 4 bases at J, leaving 2 bases unmatched. Looked up from germline, CDR1 is MGHDK and CDR2 is SYGVNS. The CDR3 sequence: CASSVGQGYGYTF. In DNA, the CDR3 is TGTGCCAGCAGTGTAGGACAGGGCTATGGCTACACCTTC.

This rearrangement joins TRBV15 to TRBJ1-4; TRBD1 might be the D (5 bases). V shed 3 bases and J shed 8 bases, with 10 bases lying between them. The length of the CDR3 is 13 residues. Per germline, CDR1 LNHNV and CDR2 YYDKDF (reference sequence). The CDR3 region has the DNA TGTGCCACCAGCAGGGGCAGGGAAGAAAAACTGTTTTTT. It yields the protein CATSRGREEKLFF. The full variable domain, its missing parts supplied by reference TRBV15 and TRBJ1-4, is DAMVIQNPRYQVTQFGKPVTLSCSQTLNHNVMYWYQQKSSQAPKLLFHYYDKDFNNEADTPDNFQSRRPNTSFCFLDIRSPGLGDTAMYLCATSRGREEKLFFGSGTQLSVL.